This TCR beta chain originates from a study of OX40 agonist ivuxolimab in advanced cancers. Study findings and constraints: On average, a greater number of expanded clones characterised CD8+ T cells relative to CD4+.

Generated by immunoSEQ multiplex PCR, the TCRdb table keeps only in-frame clones and is missing some. The sample contains roughly 90,000 clones, roughly 87% of which appear only once. Trimming pared 2 bases from V and 7 bases from J, leaving 16 bases between. This CDR3 region has 15 residues. CDR1 is SGDLS, CDR2 YYNGEE, per germline. On this clone: Its antigen is still unknown.

The gene calls are TRBV9 and TRBJ2-1; TRBD1 or TRBD2 may be the D gene (6 bases each). The sequences come from CD4+ or CD8+ T cells sorted from blood, collected in a trial of the OX40 agonist ivuxolimab. The sequence derives from an adult with an advanced solid tumor such as melanoma, head and neck, liver or kidney cancer. CDR3: CASSVAGTGTNEQFF. The DNA for the CDR3 is TGTGCCAGCAGCGTCGCCGGGACTGGGACAAATGAGCAGTTCTTC.